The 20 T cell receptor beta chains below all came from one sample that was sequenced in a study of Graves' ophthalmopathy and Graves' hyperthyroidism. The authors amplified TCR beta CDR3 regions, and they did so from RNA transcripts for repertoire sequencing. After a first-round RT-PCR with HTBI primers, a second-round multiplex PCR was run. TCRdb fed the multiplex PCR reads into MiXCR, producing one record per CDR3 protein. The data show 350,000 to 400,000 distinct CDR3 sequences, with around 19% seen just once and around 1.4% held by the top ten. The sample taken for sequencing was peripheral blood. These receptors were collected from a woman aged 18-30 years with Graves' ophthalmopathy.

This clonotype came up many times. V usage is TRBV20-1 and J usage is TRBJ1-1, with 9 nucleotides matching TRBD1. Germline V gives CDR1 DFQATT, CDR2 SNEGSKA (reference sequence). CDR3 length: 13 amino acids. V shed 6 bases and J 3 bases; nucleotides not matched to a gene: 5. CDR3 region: CSAVQGADTEAFF. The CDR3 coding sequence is TGCAGTGCCGTACAGGGGGCGGACACTGAAGCTTTCTTT.

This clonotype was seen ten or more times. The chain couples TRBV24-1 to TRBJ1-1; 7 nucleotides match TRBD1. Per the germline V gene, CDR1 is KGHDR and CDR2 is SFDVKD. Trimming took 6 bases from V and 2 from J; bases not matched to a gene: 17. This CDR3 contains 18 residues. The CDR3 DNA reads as TGTGCCACCAGTAATGGTAAAGGGGGCCCCGGAATTAACACTGAAGCTTTCTTT. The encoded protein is CATSNGKGGPGINTEAFF.

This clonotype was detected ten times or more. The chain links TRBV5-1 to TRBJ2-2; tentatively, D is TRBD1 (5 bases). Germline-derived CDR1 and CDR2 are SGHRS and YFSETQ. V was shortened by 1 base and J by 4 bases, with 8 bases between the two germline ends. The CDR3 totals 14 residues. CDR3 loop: CASSLIDSTGELFF. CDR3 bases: TGCGCCAGCAGCTTGATAGACAGCACCGGGGAGCTGTTTTTT.

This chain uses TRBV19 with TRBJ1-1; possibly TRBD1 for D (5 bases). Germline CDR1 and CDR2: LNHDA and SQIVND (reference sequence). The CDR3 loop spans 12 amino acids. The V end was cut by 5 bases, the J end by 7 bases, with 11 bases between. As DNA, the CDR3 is TGTGCCAGTAGTCCCATGGGGGTTGAAGCTTTCTTT. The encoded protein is CASSPMGVEAFF.

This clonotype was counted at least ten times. The CDR3 bases are TGTGCCAGCAGTTACTCCGGGCCAGACCCTAATCAGCCCCAGCATTTT. This encodes CASSYSGPDPNQPQHF. The V call is TRBV6-5, the J call TRBJ1-5, with unresolved D. The germline V gene has CDR1 MNHEY and CDR2 SVGAGI. CDR3 length: 16 amino acids. Trimming stripped 0 bases from V and 4 bases from J, with 13 bases between.

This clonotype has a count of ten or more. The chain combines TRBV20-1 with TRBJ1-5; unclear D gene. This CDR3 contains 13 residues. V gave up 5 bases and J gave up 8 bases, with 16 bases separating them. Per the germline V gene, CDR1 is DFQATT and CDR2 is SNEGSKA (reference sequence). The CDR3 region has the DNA TGCAGTGCTTGGACCGGGCATCGGGAGCCCCAGCATTTT. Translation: CSAWTGHREPQHF.

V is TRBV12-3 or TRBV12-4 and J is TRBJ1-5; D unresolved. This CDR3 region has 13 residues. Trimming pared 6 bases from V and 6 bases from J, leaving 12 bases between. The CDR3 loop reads CASRYRVGQPQHF. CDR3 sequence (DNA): TGTGCCAGCAGGTATAGGGTAGGTCAGCCCCAGCATTTT.

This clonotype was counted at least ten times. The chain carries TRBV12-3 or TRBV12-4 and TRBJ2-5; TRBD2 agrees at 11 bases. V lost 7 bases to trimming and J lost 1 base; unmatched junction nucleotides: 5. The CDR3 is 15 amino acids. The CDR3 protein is CASITGTSGQETQYF. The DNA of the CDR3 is TGTGCCAGCATCACCGGGACTAGCGGCCAAGAGACCCAGTACTTC.

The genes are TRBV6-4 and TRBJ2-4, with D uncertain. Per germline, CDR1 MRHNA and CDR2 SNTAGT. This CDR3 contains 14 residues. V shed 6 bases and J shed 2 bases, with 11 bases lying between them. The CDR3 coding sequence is TGTGCCAGCAGAGTCGGCAGATCCAAAAACATTCAGTACTTC. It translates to CASRVGRSKNIQYF.

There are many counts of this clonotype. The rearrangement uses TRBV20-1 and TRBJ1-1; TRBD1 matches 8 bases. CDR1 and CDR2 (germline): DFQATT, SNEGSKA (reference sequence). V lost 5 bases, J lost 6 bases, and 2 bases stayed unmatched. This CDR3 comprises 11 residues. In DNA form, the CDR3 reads TGCAGTGCTCTACAGGGGGCTGAAGCTTTCTTT. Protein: CSALQGAEAFF.

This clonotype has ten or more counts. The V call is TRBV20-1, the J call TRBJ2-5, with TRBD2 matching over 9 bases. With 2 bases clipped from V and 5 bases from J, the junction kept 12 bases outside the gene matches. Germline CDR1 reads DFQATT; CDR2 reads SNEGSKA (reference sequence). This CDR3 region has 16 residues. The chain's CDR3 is CSARWLAGRTGETQYF. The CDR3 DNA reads TGCAGTGCTAGATGGCTAGCGGGGCGAACCGGGGAGACCCAGTACTTC.

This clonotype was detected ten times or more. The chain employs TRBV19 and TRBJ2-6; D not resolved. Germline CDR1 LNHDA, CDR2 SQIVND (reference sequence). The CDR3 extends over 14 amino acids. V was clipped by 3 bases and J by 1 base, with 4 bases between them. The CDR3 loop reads CASSIRSGANVLTF. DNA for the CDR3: TGTGCCAGTAGTATTCGGTCTGGGGCCAACGTCCTGACTTTC.

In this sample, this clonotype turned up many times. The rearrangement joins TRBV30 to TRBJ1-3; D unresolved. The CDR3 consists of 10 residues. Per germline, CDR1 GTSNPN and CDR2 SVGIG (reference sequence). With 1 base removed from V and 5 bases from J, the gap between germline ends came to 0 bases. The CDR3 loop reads CAWSGNTIYF. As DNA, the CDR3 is TGTGCCTGGAGTGGAAACACCATATATTTT.

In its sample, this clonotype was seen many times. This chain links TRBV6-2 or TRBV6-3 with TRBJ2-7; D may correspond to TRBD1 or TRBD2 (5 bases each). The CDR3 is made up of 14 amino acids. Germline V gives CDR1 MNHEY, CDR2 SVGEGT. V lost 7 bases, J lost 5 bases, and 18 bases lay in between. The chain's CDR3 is CASKSGTGPHEQYF. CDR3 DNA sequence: TGTGCCAGCAAGTCCGGGACCGGGCCCCACGAGCAGTACTTC.

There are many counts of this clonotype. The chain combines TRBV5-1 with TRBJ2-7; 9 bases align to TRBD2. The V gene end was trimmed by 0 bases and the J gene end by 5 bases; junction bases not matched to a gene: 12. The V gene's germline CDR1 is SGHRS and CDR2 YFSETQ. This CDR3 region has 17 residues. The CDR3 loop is CASSLVAMVAGVHEQYF. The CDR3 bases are TGCGCCAGCAGCTTGGTGGCCATGGTAGCGGGGGTCCACGAGCAGTACTTC.

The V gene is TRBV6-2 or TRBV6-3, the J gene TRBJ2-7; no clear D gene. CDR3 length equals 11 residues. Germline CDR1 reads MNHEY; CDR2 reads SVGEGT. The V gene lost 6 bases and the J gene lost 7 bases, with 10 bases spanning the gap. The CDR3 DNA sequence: TGTGCCAGCAGGCGAGTGGGGGAGCAGTACTTC. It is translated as CASRRVGEQYF.

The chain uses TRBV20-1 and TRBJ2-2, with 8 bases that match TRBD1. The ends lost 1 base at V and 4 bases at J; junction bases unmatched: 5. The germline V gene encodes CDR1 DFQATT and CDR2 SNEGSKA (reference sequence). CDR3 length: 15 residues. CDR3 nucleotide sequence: TGCAGTGCTAGAGGATCAGACAGGGGCACCGGGGAGCTGTTTTTT. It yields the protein CSARGSDRGTGELFF.

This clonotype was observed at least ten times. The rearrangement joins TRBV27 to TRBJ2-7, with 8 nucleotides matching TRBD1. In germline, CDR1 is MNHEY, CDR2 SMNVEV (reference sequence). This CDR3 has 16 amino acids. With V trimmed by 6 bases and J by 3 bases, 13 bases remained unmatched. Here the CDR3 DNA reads TGTGCCAGCAGCCCTACCCCGGGACAGGAGCACTACGAGCAGTACTTC. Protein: CASSPTPGQEHYEQYF.

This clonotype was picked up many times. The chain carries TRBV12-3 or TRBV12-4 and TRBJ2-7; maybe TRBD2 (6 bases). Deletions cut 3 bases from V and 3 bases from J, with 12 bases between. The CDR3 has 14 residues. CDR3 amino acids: CASSLEGSDYEQYF. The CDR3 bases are TGTGCCAGCAGTTTGGAGGGGAGCGACTACGAGCAGTACTTC.

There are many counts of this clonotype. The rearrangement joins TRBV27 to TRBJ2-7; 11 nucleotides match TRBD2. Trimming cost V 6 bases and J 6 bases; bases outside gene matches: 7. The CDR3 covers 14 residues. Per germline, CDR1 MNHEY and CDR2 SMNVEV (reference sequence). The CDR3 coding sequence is TGTGCCAGCAGCCCTAGCGGGGGGTTTTCCGAGCAGTACTTC. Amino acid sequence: CASSPSGGFSEQYF.